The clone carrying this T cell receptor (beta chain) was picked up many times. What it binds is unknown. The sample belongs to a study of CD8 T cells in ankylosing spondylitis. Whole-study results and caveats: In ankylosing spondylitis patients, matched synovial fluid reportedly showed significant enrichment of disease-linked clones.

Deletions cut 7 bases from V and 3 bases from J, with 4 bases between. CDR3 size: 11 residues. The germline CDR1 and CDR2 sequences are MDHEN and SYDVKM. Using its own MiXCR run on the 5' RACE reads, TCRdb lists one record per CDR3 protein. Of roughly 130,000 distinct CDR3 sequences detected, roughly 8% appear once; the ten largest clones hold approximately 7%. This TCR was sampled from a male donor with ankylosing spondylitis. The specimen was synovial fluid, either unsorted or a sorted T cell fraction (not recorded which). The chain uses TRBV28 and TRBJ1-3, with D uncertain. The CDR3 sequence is CASKGGNTIYF. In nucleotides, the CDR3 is TGTGCCAGCAAGGGTGGAAACACCATATATTTT.